This TCR beta chain was captured in a study of blood T cell repertoires in COVID-19 (dated by TCRdb to the early 2020s). A note on the overall study: The collaborator samples originated in the United States, Italy and Spain and spanned the acute and convalescent phases of COVID-19. Subjects who had been exposed to COVID-19, were actively infected with it, or had recovered from it provided the deeply sampled blood TCRbeta repertoires that made up the dataset. The sample metadata nearly always contained a de-identified subject ID, COVID-19 status, age in years and sex. The repertoires were released in a freely available public database meant as a resource for research on the immune response to SARS-CoV-2. HLA class I and class II types, where available, came from metadata supplied by the sample provider rather than from assay-based typing. The samples were drawn from two sources: the first 160 participants of the ongoing ImmuneRACE study, and approximately 1,300 subjects contributed by 6 global collaborators. The prospective study material was composed of cDNA or gDNA derived from T cells, B-cell-depleted T cells, or PBMCs. Here is what the overall study found, with its caveats: How much clinical and demographic metadata was included differed by source and by participant, and the metadata was provided uncurated.

The CDR3 numbers 15 residues from cysteine through phenylalanine. Only the CDR3 portion is preserved as DNA: 45 bases, with reading frame beginning at the first base. V is clipped by 0 bases and J by 7 bases, and the sequence between their germline boundaries is 10 bases long. The germline V gene encodes CDR1 LGHNA and CDR2 YSLEER. About this clone: Its recognized antigen is unknown. No much larger clone is present one base from it, and per-base qualities are unavailable.

TCRbeta CDR3 regions were amplified from genomic DNA by means of the immunoSEQ Assay, a bias-controlled multiplex PCR. Under the source paper's analysis protocol: Nucleated cell counts per sample were estimated from amplification of reference gene primers within the assay. Sequence reads were collapsed and filtered to measure the absolute abundance of every unique TCRbeta CDR3 rearrangement. For each sample, productive Simpson clonality was calculated by taking the square root of Simpson's diversity index across productive rearrangements. TCRdb obtained this table from immuneACCESS and retained in-frame rearrangements with V and J assigned. These tables miss some clones; where compared with another copy, unresolved V genes account for less than half of the shortfall, and the remainder is unexplained. V and J calls and clone size are given by that table; D and trimming were obtained from the DNA. The sample table holds about 140,000 clones, of which approximately 90% were seen once. Together, the top ten hold approximately 11% of the sample.

Whole blood was collected in K2EDTA tubes by collaborating institutions according to the institutions' own protocols. For TCRbeta analysis, collaborators shipped samples as frozen whole blood, isolated PBMCs, or DNA extracted from either of those sample types. The receptor's source is a woman older than 75 with acute or convalescent COVID-19. Sequenced: peripheral blood. Rearrangement joined TRBV4-3 to TRBJ1-6; the D gene is possibly TRBD1, with 5 bases matching. The CDR3 region has the sequence CASSQDPRANSPLHF. The bases are TGCGCCAGCAGCCAAGATCCCAGGGCAAATTCACCCCTCCACTTT.